Below, 4 T cell receptor beta chains from the same sample are listed, as sequenced in a study of T cells in Graves' hyperthyroidism and ophthalmopathy. There were TCR beta CDR3 regions amplified from RNA transcripts. The HTBI set primed first-round TCR CDR3 RT-PCR. TCRdb re-called the multiplex PCR reads with MiXCR, one entry per CDR3 protein. In the table there are 450,000 to 700,000 distinct CDR3 sequences, just over 45% of which are singletons. Sequencing was performed on peripheral blood or thyroid tissue (not recorded which). All receptors come from an adult woman with Graves' disease, either hyperthyroidism or ophthalmopathy (not recorded which).

The genes are TRBV7-2 and TRBJ1-1; no definite D call. CDR1 is SGHTA, CDR2 FQGNSA, per germline. CDR3 length: 13 residues. V lost 4 bases, J lost 8 bases, and 14 bases lay in between. For the CDR3, the DNA is TGTGCCAGCAGCTACGGGGTCCCCCCGGAAGCTTTCTTT. As protein: CASSYGVPPEAFF.

This clonotype was counted ten times or more. The chain employs TRBV5-1 and TRBJ1-1; TRBD1 is a possible D gene (6 bases). This CDR3 contains 14 residues. Trimming shortened V by 0 bases and J by 7 bases, and 13 bases separated the two germline ends. Germline loops: CDR1 SGHRS, CDR2 YFSETQ. In DNA, the CDR3 is TGCGCCAGCAGCTTGGAGGGACAAGGTTATGAAGCTTTCTTT. It yields the protein CASSLEGQGYEAFF. The full variable domain, in which reference TRBV5-1 and TRBJ1-1 provide the parts outside the CDR3, is KAGVTQTPRYLIKTRGQQVTLSCSPISGHRSVSWYQQTPGQGLQFLFEYFSETQRNKGNFPGRFSGRQFSNSRSEMNVSTLELGDSALYLCASSLEGQGYEAFFGQGTRLTVV.

This clonotype was seen at least ten times. The chain couples TRBV29-1 to TRBJ2-7; D may be TRBD1 (6 bases). V was clipped by 2 bases and J by 1 base, with 15 bases between them. The CDR3 has 15 residues. From germline, CDR1 is SQVTM and CDR2 ANQGSEA. CDR3 region: CSVETGSELSYEQYF. CDR3 nucleotides: TGCAGCGTTGAAACAGGGAGTGAGCTATCCTACGAGCAGTACTTC.

The gene calls are TRBV7-2 and TRBJ2-7, with TRBD1 matching 8 bases. The V gene end was trimmed by 6 bases and the J gene end by 0 bases; junction bases not matched to a gene: 7. Germline V gene lookup returns CDR1 SGHTA and CDR2 FQGNSA. This CDR3 has 15 amino acids. CDR3 in amino acids: CASSRGTGISYEQYF. The CDR3 region has the DNA TGTGCCAGCAGTCGAGGGACAGGCATCTCCTACGAGCAGTACTTC.